These T cell receptor beta chains were read from a single sample in a study of control samples from healthy donors and cancer patients. Sequenced by immunoSEQ multiplex PCR; TCRdb stores in-frame clones only, minus some. The repertoire includes 30,000 to 35,000 clones, about 88% of them detected once, and about 1.6% sits in the top ten. Sequencing was carried out using PBMCs. The receptors originated from a woman between 40 and 50 years old with lung cancer. CDR3s include the opening cysteine and the closing phenylalanine or tryptophan. Each record gives: J gene, D gene, V gene, CDR3 protein. A D gene is named only where the DNA matches it firmly.

J: TRBJ1-4; D: TRBD1; V: TRBV5-4; CDR3: CASSSGQGANEKLFF
J: TRBJ1-1; D: NA; V: TRBV6-5; CDR3: CASSLDWDSAEAFF
J: TRBJ2-1; D: TRBD2; V: TRBV24-1; CDR3: CATSDTGLAGGNEQFF
J: TRBJ2-3; D: TRBD1; V: TRBV6-6; CDR3: CASSYSRTGPTDTQYF
J: TRBJ2-2; D: NA; V: TRBV6-5; CDR3: CASNTIGGELFF
J: TRBJ1-1; D: NA; V: TRBV6-5; CDR3: CASTTLEGRTEAFF
J: TRBJ2-1; D: NA; V: TRBV11-2; CDR3: CASSLERGANEQFF
J: TRBJ2-1; D: TRBD2; V: TRBV2; CDR3: CASLGSGGNYYNEQFF
J: TRBJ1-5; D: TRBD1; V: TRBV7-2; CDR3: CASSLFGQGAYSNQPQHF
J: TRBJ1-6; D: NA; V: TRBV2; CDR3: CAAEGRANSPLHF
J: TRBJ2-3; D: NA; V: TRBV11-3; CDR3: CASSLQARSTDTQYF
J: TRBJ1-1; D: NA; V: TRBV19; CDR3: CASSIDRRFEAFF
J: TRBJ2-2; D: NA; V: TRBV9; CDR3: CASSVAGTSNTGELFF
J: TRBJ2-1; D: NA; V: TRBV9; CDR3: CASSNEQFF
J: TRBJ1-4; D: NA; V: TRBV10-3; CDR3: CAIRDGLEKLFF
J: TRBJ2-3; D: TRBD1; V: TRBV6-2/TRBV6-3; CDR3: CASSYNTRDRFPDTQYF
J: TRBJ2-3; D: NA; V: TRBV4-2; CDR3: CASSQGTSRDTQYF
J: TRBJ2-7; D: NA; V: TRBV16; CDR3: CASSQERSSYEQYF
J: TRBJ2-7; D: TRBD1; V: TRBV6-4; CDR3: CASNGQGTYEQYF
J: TRBJ2-7; D: TRBD2; V: TRBV4-3; CDR3: CASSRGVAGVYEQYF
J: TRBJ2-1; D: NA; V: TRBV12-3/TRBV12-4; CDR3: CASSGQGGNEQFF
J: TRBJ2-5; D: NA; V: TRBV11-1; CDR3: CASSLGGSQETQYF
J: TRBJ2-7; D: NA; V: TRBV6-2/TRBV6-3; CDR3: CASSHRDLYEQYF
J: TRBJ1-4; D: NA; V: TRBV15; CDR3: CATSRAGRSNEKLFF
J: TRBJ1-5; D: NA; V: TRBV19; CDR3: CASSGQSNQPQHF
J: TRBJ1-2; D: NA; V: TRBV5-1; CDR3: CASSPPSSGTLYGYTF
J: TRBJ1-1; D: TRBD1; V: TRBV7-2; CDR3: CASSLGDRRNTEAFF